This TCR beta chain originates from a study of cytomegalovirus exposure and HLA in healthy donors. As for the study in general: Early released data had about 80 million unique TCRs, all coming from HLA-typed donors. Among the approximately 410 genotyped donors, approximately 80% were placed in the Caucasian-associated ancestry cluster. General study points: With later analysis, a missense DCLRE1C variant became linked to TCR beta V- and J-gene trimming. The CMV antigen specificity of a few CMV-associated chains was confirmed through in vitro analysis.

V was pared by 2 bases and J by 8 bases, with 3 bases of the junction left unmatched. In germline, CDR1 is MNHEY, CDR2 SVGAGI. CDR3 length: 14 amino acids. Concerning this clone: Its antigen is currently unknown.

PCR employed 60 Vbeta and 13 Jbeta primers. This table comes from immunoSEQ multiplex PCR, and its TCRdb copy is limited to in-frame clones, with some not included. The sample contains 77,000 or so clones, 84% of which appear only once. The rearrangement joins TRBV6-5 to TRBJ1-4; TRBD1 matches at 9 bases. Sequenced input: PBMCs. The clonotype comes from a man aged 65 to 79 in good health and CMV-seropositive. DNA of the CDR3: TGTGCCAGCAGTTACGACAGGGGGAAGGAAAAACTGTTTTTT. This gives the protein CASSYDRGKEKLFF.